This is a list of T cell receptor beta chains from one sample in a study of shared clonotypes between healthy human individuals. Profiling relied on immunoSEQ multiplex PCR, and the TCRdb table lists in-frame clones only, not all of them. Of 2 million to 2.5 million clones listed, about nine tenths were seen once; the top ten hold around 0.38%. Sequenced material: naive CD4+ T cells from PBMCs. The receptors here all came from a man aged 18 to 29 in good health. Some clones in this sample may be carry-over from other donors' samples. Both conserved end residues are part of each CDR3. A D gene is named only where the DNA matches it firmly. The size field is filled for only some rows; it gives once, few, many or a size class.

D gene	V gene	J gene	clone size	CDR3 DNA	CDR3 protein
.	TRBV6-5	TRBJ2-3	.	TGTGCCAGCAGTTACCGCGGGAATCCCACAGATACGCAGTATTTT	CASSYRGNPTDTQYF
.	TRBV7-3	TRBJ1-3	.	TGTGCCAGCAGCAACAAGAAAACGGGGATACGGACCATATATTTT	CASSNKKTGIRTIYF
.	TRBV7-9	TRBJ1-2	.	TGTGCCAGCAGCTCGGACGGTAACTATGGCTACACCTTC	CASSSDGNYGYTF
.	TRBV13	TRBJ2-3	.	TGTGCCAGCAGCCAACATGAGCCCAAACAGACCACAGATACGCAGTATTTT	CASSQHEPKQTTDTQYF
.	TRBV30	TRBJ2-5	.	TGTGCCTGGAGTGCGGCGGGGATCTCAAGATGGACCCAGTACTTC	CAWSAAGISRWTQYF
TRBD1	TRBV11-2	TRBJ1-1	.	TGTGCCAGCAGCGCACAGGGGGTGAACACTGAAGCTTTCTTT	CASSAQGVNTEAFF
.	TRBV11-2	TRBJ2-1	.	TGTGCCAGCAGCTTAGACCTGAGAGGGCATAAGTTCTTC	CASSLDLRGHKFF
TRBD1	TRBV5-1	TRBJ2-5	.	TGCGCCAGCAGCCAGGCCGGGACAGTACAAGAGACCCAGTACTTC	CASSQAGTVQETQYF
TRBD2	TRBV5-1	TRBJ2-4	.	TGCGCCAGCAGCCTGAGCGGGATGCAAAACATTCAGTACTTC	CASSLSGMQNIQYF
TRBD1	TRBV2	TRBJ1-1	.	TGTGCCAGCAGTGGCCGCAGGGGGAGCACTGAAGCTTTCTTT	CASSGRRGSTEAFF
.	TRBV18	TRBJ2-2	.	TGTGCCAGCTCACCACCCAACTTGAACACCGGGGAGCTGTTTTTT	CASSPPNLNTGELFF
TRBD1	TRBV5-1	TRBJ1-2	.	TGCGCCAGCAGCTGGGGCGACAGGGACTATGGCTACACCTTC	CASSWGDRDYGYTF
.	TRBV19	TRBJ1-5	.	TGTGCCAGTACTAACTTAAATCAGCCCCAGCATTTT	CASTNLNQPQHF
.	TRBV7-8	TRBJ1-2	.	TGTGCCAGCAGCTCGCTCACAGGTGACGGCTACACCTTC	CASSSLTGDGYTF
.	TRBV5-1	TRBJ1-1	.	TGCGCCAGCAGCTTGGTGCCGGAAAGTGAAGCTTTCTTT	CASSLVPESEAFF
.	TRBV6-5	TRBJ2-3	.	TGTGCCAGCAGGATGGACAGAAGCACAGATACGCAGTATTTT	CASRMDRSTDTQYF
.	TRBV19	TRBJ1-1	.	TGTGCCAGTAGTATCCTGGGACGCGGACACACTGAAGCTTTCTTT	CASSILGRGHTEAFF
TRBD1	TRBV7-6	TRBJ1-3	.	TGTGCCAGCAGCTCCCAGGGGGGGGGATATGGAAACACCATATATTTT	CASSSQGGGYGNTIYF
.	TRBV5-4	TRBJ2-1	.	TGTGCCAGCAGCGCCAATTGGCAGGGGCCCCATGAGCAGTTCTTC	CASSANWQGPHEQFF
.	TRBV18	TRBJ2-3	once	TGTGCCAGCTCCTCTCAGGCGGGAACAGATACGCAGTATTTT	CASSSQAGTDTQYF
.	TRBV6-1	TRBJ1-2	few	TGTGCCAGCAGCCGACAGGCTAACTATGGCTACACCTTC	CASSRQANYGYTF
.	TRBV6-1	TRBJ1-3	.	TGTGCCAGCCAGCAGGGGCCGGGAAACACCATATATTTT	CASQQGPGNTIYF
TRBD2	TRBV27	TRBJ2-2	.	TGTGCCAGTTTTCCCGGACTAGCGGGAGCCCCGAACACCGGGGAGCTGTTTTTT	CASFPGLAGAPNTGELFF
.	TRBV27	TRBJ2-2	.	TGTGCCAGCAGTTTATCGAGTTGGAACACCGGGGAGCTGTTTTTT	CASSLSSWNTGELFF